What follows are 5 T cell receptor beta chains derived from one specimen sequenced in a study of PD-L1 blockade in urothelial cancer. The method was immunoSEQ multiplex PCR; TCRdb's version includes in-frame clones alone and lacks a portion of them. Seen here are tens of thousands of clones, roughly four fifths observed once, and the top ten hold roughly 7%. Time point given: pretreatment peripheral blood. This specimen was PBMCs, taken around atezolizumab (anti-PD-L1) treatment. These receptors came from a man between 60 and 75 years old with urothelial cancer.

V and J are TRBV6-5 and TRBJ1-5; TRBD1 might be the D (5 bases). The germline V gene has CDR1 MNHEY and CDR2 SVGAGI. This CDR3 comprises 15 residues. V was cut by 6 bases and J by 2 bases, with 14 bases left in between. CDR3 residues: CASSRRRGGNQPQHF. The CDR3 DNA reads as TGTGCCAGCAGCCGCCGGAGGGGTGGCAATCAGCCCCAGCATTTT.

This sequence joins TRBV4-1 and TRBJ2-7; maybe TRBD1 (5 bases). Germline V CDR1 and CDR2: MGHRA, YSYEKL. This CDR3 region has 15 residues. V was shortened by 4 bases and J by 1 base, with 14 bases between the two germline ends. The CDR3 region has the DNA TGCGCCAGCAGCCCGGGTCCGGCAGGGTCCTACGAGCAGTACTTC. Amino acids: CASSPGPAGSYEQYF.

In DNA, the CDR3 is TGCGCCAGCAGCCAAGATGCCAGGGCTGATCAGCCCCAGCATTTT. This codes for CASSQDARADQPQHF. The chain carries TRBV4-1 and TRBJ1-5, with a possible D match to TRBD1 (5 bases). The CDR3 consists of 15 residues. In germline, CDR1 is MGHRA, CDR2 YSYEKL. The V end was cut by 0 bases, the J end by 5 bases, with 11 bases between.

The V and J genes are TRBV5-1 and TRBJ2-6; 8 positions match TRBD1. J gave up 2 bases and V 0 bases, and 13 bases lay outside the gene matches. The CDR3 totals 20 residues. The V gene's germline CDR1 is SGHRS and CDR2 YFSETQ. CDR3 nucleotide sequence: TGCGCCAGCAGCTTGGAACCAGATTCGGACAGGGCCCCTGGGGCCAACGTCCTGACTTTC. Encoded protein: CASSLEPDSDRAPGANVLTF.

The rearrangement links TRBV5-1 to TRBJ2-1, with 13 positions matching TRBD2. The V gene's germline CDR1 is SGHRS and CDR2 YFSETQ. The CDR3 spans 17 residues. With V trimmed by 3 bases and J by 3 bases, 6 bases remained unmatched. The DNA for the CDR3 is TGCGCCAGCAGCTGGGGGACTAGCGGGGCTAACTACAATGAGCAGTTCTTC. Translation gives CASSWGTSGANYNEQFF.